This TCR beta chain originates from a study of graft-versus-host responses after intestinal transplantation. Study-level information: Once they had received anti-thymocyte globulin induction, all recipients took tacrolimus and steroids for about three years.

Germline lookup yields CDR1 SQVTM and CDR2 ANQGSEA. CDR3 size: 16 residues. Deletions cut 0 bases from V and 4 bases from J, with 16 bases between. The protocol was immunoSEQ multiplex PCR, while the TCRdb copy is restricted to in-frame clones and leaves out a portion. The table shows some 100,000 clones, with about 90% occurring only once. Study-wide findings and caveats: Subjects displaying graft-donor T cell macrochimerism possessed elevated graft-versus-host to host-versus-graft clonal ratios inside allografts.

Regarding this clone: Its specificity is unknown.

The rearrangement uses TRBV29-1 and TRBJ2-1, with unresolved D. Sequencing was performed on unstimulated CD8+ T cells sorted from spleen or lymph node cells, taken before intestinal transplant. This clonotype originated in a human donor who received an intestinal transplant. CDR3 in amino acids: CSVEDRWLVGYNEQFF. CDR3 in DNA: TGCAGCGTTGAAGATCGTTGGCTGGTAGGATACAATGAGCAGTTCTTC.